Described below is a single TCR beta chain sequence and its context. Germline values: CDR1 SGHNT, CDR2 YYREEE (reference sequence). The CDR3 spans 14 residues. V shed 4 bases and J shed 8 bases, with 18 bases lying between them. The data derive from a study of T cells in Graves' hyperthyroidism and ophthalmopathy. What was amplified from RNA transcripts were TCR beta CDR3 regions. The HTBI primer set drove a first-round RT-PCR of the TCR CDR3. One entry per CDR3 protein results from TCRdb running MiXCR on the multiplex PCR reads. The sample lists 380,000 or so distinct CDR3 sequences; about 15% were seen once.

The sequencing input was blood. The chain is built from TRBV5-4 and TRBJ1-1, with D tentatively TRBD1 (5 bases). The sequence came from a woman in her twenties or thirties with Graves' hyperthyroidism. In nucleotides, the CDR3 is TGTGCCAGCAGCGTCGACAGCATTAGCAGGGAAGCTTTCTTT. It codes for CASSVDSISREAFF.